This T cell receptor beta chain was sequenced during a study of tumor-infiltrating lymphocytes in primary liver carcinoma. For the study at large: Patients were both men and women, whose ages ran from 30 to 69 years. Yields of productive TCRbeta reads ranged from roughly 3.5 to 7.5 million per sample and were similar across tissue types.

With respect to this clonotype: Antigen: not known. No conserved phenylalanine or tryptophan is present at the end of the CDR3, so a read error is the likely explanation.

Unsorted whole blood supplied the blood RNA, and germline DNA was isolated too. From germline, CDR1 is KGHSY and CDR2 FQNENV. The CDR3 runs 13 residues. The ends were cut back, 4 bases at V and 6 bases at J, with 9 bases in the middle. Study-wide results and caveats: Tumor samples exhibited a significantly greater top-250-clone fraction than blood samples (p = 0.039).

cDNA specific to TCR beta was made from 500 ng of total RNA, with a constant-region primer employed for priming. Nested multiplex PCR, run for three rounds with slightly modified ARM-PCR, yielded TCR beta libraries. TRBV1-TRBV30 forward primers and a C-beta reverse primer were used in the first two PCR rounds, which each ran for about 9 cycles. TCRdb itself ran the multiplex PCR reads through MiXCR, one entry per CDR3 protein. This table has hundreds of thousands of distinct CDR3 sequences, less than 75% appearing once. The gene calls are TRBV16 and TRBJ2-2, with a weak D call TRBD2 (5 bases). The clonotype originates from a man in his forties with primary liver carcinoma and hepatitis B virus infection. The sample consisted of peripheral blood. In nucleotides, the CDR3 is TGTGCCAGCAGCCCTAGCACTTCCGGGGAGCTGTTTCTT. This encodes CASSPSTSGELFL.